The 5 T cell receptor beta chains below all came from one sample that was sequenced in a study of blood T cells in healthy people across ages. For the second PCR, which ran for 7 to 11 cycles, a sample-barcoded 5' primer and a J-beta primer mix were used. TCRdb passed the 5' RACE reads through MiXCR, listing each CDR3 protein once. The sample yields 1.4 million or so distinct CDR3 sequences, under 55% seen once. The sequenced sample consisted of blood. The receptors here all came from a woman under 30 in good health.

Only a few counts were recorded for this clonotype. The rearrangement links TRBV29-1 to TRBJ1-2, with 10 bases matching TRBD1. This CDR3 has 13 amino acids. J lost 6 bases, V lost 6 bases, and 7 bases had no gene match. CDR1 and CDR2 from the germline V gene are SQVTM and ANQGSEA. CDR3 coding DNA: TGCAGCGTAGGGACAGGGGTTGTTCATGGCTACACCTTC. Protein: CSVGTGVVHGYTF. The full variable domain, with the rest looked up from reference TRBV29-1 and TRBJ1-2, is SAVISQKPSRDICQRGTSLTIQCQVDSQVTMMFWYRQQPGQSLTLIATANQGSEATYESGFVIDKFPISRPNLTFSTLTVSNMSPEDSSIYLCSVGTGVVHGYTFGSGTRLTVV.

The J gene is TRBJ1-1, the V gene TRBV19, with D possibly matching TRBD1 (5 bases). This CDR3 spans 15 amino acids. With 3 bases removed from V and 0 bases from J, the gap between germline ends came to 11 bases. CDR1 is LNHDA and CDR2 is SQIVND in the germline V gene (reference sequence). CDR3 amino acids: CASSIRGDMNTEAFF. The CDR3 nucleotides read TGTGCCAGTAGTATCCGGGGGGATATGAACACTGAAGCTTTCTTT.

This chain joins TRBV29-1 and TRBJ2-1; TRBD2 might be the D (5 bases). V dropped 4 bases and J dropped 4 bases, with 11 bases sitting between them. The CDR3 is 13 residues long. Germline V gene lookup returns CDR1 SQVTM and CDR2 ANQGSEA. CDR3 nucleotides: TGCAGCGTTGTGGGGTGGACTTACAATGAGCAGTTCTTC. Its protein is CSVVGWTYNEQFF.

This clonotype was picked up a small number of times. CDR3 DNA: TGCAGCGTTGAAGAGGGACTAGCGGCATTTACGTACAATGAGCAGTTCTTC. It specifies CSVEEGLAAFTYNEQFF. V and J are TRBV29-1 and TRBJ2-1, with 11 positions matching TRBD2. Germline V gives CDR1 SQVTM, CDR2 ANQGSEA. CDR3 length equals 17 residues. Trimming at V came to 0 bases and at J to 4 bases, leaving 8 bases not matched to a gene.

About this clonotype: This is likely a read error, given that the CDR3 carries no conserved phenylalanine or tryptophan at its end. CDR3 sequence reads: CSVGQGAYEQYL. For the CDR3, the DNA is TGCAGCGTTGGCCAGGGGGCCTACGAGCAGTACCTC. The rearrangement links TRBV29-1 to TRBJ2-7; 7 bases align to TRBD1. Trimming cost V 4 bases and J 2 bases; bases outside gene matches: 2. The CDR3 spans 12 residues. Germline V gives CDR1 SQVTM, CDR2 ANQGSEA.